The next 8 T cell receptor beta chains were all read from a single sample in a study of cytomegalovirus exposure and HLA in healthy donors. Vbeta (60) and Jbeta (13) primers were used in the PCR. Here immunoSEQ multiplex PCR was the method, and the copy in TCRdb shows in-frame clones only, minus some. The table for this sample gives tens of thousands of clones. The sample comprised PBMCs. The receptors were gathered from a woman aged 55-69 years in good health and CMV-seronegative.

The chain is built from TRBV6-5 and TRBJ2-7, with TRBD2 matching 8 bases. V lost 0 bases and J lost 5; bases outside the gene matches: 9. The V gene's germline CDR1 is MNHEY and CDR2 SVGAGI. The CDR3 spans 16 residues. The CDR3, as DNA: TGTGCCAGCAGTTACTCATCAGCGGGAGAGGGCCACGAGCAGTACTTC. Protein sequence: CASSYSSAGEGHEQYF.

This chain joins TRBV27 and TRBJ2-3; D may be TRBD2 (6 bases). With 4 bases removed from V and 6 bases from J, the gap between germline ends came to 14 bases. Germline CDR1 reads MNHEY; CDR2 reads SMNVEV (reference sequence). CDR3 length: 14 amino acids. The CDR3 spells CASSSGGPSDTQYF. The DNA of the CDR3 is TGTGCCAGCAGTTCCGGGGGTCCCTCGGATACGCAGTATTTT.

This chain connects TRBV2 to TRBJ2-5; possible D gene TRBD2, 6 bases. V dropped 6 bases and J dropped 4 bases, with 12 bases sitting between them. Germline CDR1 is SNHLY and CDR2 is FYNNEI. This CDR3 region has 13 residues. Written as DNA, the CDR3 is TGTGCCAGCAGACGGGACTCGGGAGAGACCCAGTACTTC. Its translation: CASRRDSGETQYF.

The CDR3 DNA reads as TGTGCCAGCAGTTCCGGGACAGGGGAATCGGACACTGAAGCTTTCTTT. Protein sequence: CASSSGTGESDTEAFF. The chain joins TRBV28 to TRBJ1-1; 10 bases line up with TRBD1. The CDR3 contains 16 residues. CDR1 is MDHEN, CDR2 SYDVKM, per germline. The trim removed 4 bases at V and 3 bases at J, leaving 8 bases unmatched.

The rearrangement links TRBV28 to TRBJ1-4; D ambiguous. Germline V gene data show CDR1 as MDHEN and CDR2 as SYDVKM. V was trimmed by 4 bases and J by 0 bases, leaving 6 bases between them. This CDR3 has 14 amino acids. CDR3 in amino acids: CASSSPATNEKLFF. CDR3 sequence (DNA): TGTGCCAGCAGTTCCCCAGCAACTAATGAAAAACTGTTTTTT.

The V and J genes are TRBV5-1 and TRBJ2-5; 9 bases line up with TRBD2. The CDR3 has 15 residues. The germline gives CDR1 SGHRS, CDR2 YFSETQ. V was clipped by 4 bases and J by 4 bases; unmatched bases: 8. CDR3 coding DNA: TGCGCCAGCAGCCCTGCGGGTAGCGGGAGAGAGACCCAGTACTTC. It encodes CASSPAGSGRETQYF.

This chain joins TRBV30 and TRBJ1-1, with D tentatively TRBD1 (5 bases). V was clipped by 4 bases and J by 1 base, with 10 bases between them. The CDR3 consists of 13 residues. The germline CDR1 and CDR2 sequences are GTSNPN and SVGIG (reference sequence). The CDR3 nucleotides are TGTGCCTGGATGGACACACGGAACACTGAAGCTTTCTTT. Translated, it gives CAWMDTRNTEAFF.

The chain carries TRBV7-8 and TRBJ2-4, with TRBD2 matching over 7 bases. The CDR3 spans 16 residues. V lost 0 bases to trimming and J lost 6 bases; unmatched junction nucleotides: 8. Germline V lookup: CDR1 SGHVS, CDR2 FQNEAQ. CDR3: CASSLANDWEGNIQYF. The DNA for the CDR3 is TGTGCCAGCAGCTTAGCCAACGACTGGGAGGGAAACATTCAGTACTTC.